This paragraph reports one T cell receptor beta chain. Germline V gives CDR1 SNHLY, CDR2 FYNNEI. The CDR3 is 15 amino acids. V gave up 7 bases and J gave up 3 bases; unmatched junction bases: 11. The data were obtained in a study of PD-L1 blockade in urothelial cancer. As for the study in general: The patients had undergone anywhere from 0 to 3 prior chemotherapy regimens. Analyzed time points were 3 weeks (second dose) and 6 weeks after therapy began. Across blood samples, T cells had a median count of about 140,000.

Time point given: pretreatment peripheral blood. Some clones are missing from TCRdb's copy, which holds only in-frame ones; the method was immunoSEQ multiplex PCR. The data hold more than 90,000 clones, with 87% observed a single time. The chain is built from TRBV2 and TRBJ2-7, with 8 bases aligning to TRBD2. The receptor's source is a man in his sixties with urothelial cancer. The material was PBMCs, obtained around atezolizumab (anti-PD-L1) treatment. The DNA for the CDR3 is TGTGCCAGCAAGTTAACACTAGCGGCGAGCTACGAGCAGTACTTC. Protein: CASKLTLAASYEQYF.